Below are 8 T cell receptor beta chains sequenced from a single sample in a study of T cell repertoires in ileal Crohn's disease. TCRdb's table, derived via immunoSEQ multiplex PCR, lists solely in-frame clones and lacks some. The sample has approximately 2,000 clones; 75% to 90% are singletons. Noted time point: proximal margin of the surgical specimen (macroscopically non-inflamed). The specimen was ileal tissue. The origin of the receptors is an adult with Crohn's disease.

The J gene is TRBJ2-7, the V gene TRBV29-1; no definite D call. V lost 4 bases and J lost 3, with 10 bases in between. The CDR3 is 12 amino acids. From germline, CDR1 is SQVTM and CDR2 ANQGSEA. DNA of the CDR3: TGCAGCGTTGCGGAATCCCTCTACGAGCAGTACTTC. It specifies CSVAESLYEQYF.

The chain carries TRBV4-1 and TRBJ2-6; no clear D. The CDR3 runs 18 residues. From germline, CDR1 is MGHRA and CDR2 YSYEKL. The ends were cut back, 4 bases at V and 2 bases at J, with 18 bases in the middle. The CDR3 loop is CASSPVGTPTTGANVLTF. The CDR3 nucleotides read TGCGCCAGCAGCCCGGTTGGCACGCCGACAACTGGGGCCAACGTCCTGACTTTC.

This chain joins TRBV15 and TRBJ1-6; D may be TRBD1 (5 bases). Germline CDR1 is LNHNV and CDR2 is YYDKDF (reference sequence). The V gene lost 8 bases and the J gene lost 7 bases, with 21 bases spanning the gap. The CDR3 totals 16 residues. The CDR3 DNA reads as TGTGCCACCGGGCCCCGAAATCCTTGGGGCAATTCACCCCTCCACTTT. Amino acid sequence: CATGPRNPWGNSPLHF.

V gene TRBV2 combines with J gene TRBJ2-2; D gene ambiguous. The length of the CDR3 is 13 residues. Trimming removed 9 bases from V and 7 bases from J, with 15 bases in between. CDR1 is SNHLY and CDR2 is FYNNEI in the germline V gene. CDR3 sequence (DNA): TGTGCCAGTGGGCGTTATCCTGGCGGGGAGCTGTTTTTT. Its translation: CASGRYPGGELFF.

V gene TRBV10-3 combines with J gene TRBJ2-1, with D maybe TRBD1 (5 bases). The V gene's germline CDR1 is ENHRY and CDR2 SYGVKD. V dropped 0 bases and J dropped 2 bases, with 8 bases sitting between them. The length of the CDR3 is 15 residues. The DNA for the CDR3 is TGTGCCATCAGTGAGTCGGGGCGGCCCTACAATGAGCAGTTCTTC. Translation: CAISESGRPYNEQFF.

This chain joins TRBV5-1 and TRBJ2-5; D might be TRBD1 or TRBD2, each matching 5 bases. The CDR3 has 13 amino acids. Germline lookup yields CDR1 SGHRS and CDR2 YFSETQ. The ends were cut back, 0 bases at V and 5 bases at J, with 8 bases in the middle. In DNA form, the CDR3 reads TGCGCCAGCAGCTTGGTCGAGGGGGAGACCCAGTACTTC. Its translation is CASSLVEGETQYF.

This rearrangement joins TRBV21-1 to TRBJ1-2. TRBV21-1 is a pseudogene. The length of the CDR3 is 14 residues. The CDR3: CASSNSSWNYGYTF. For the CDR3, the DNA is TGTGCCAGCAGCAATTCAAGCTGGAACTATGGCTACACCTTC.

The chain joins TRBV14 to TRBJ1-2; D not resolved. Germline assignment: CDR1 SGHDN and CDR2 FVKESK. The CDR3 length is 13 residues. Trimming took 5 bases from V and 0 from J, leaving 7 bases between them. The CDR3 DNA reads as TGTGCCAGCAGCTATGGGACTAACTATGGCTACACCTTC. It yields the protein CASSYGTNYGYTF.